Listed below are T cell receptor beta chains from one sample, sequenced in a study of cytomegalovirus exposure and HLA in healthy donors. Some clones are missing from TCRdb's copy, which holds only in-frame ones; the method was immunoSEQ multiplex PCR. The table shows 150,000 to 200,000 clones, with 85% occurring only once. Sample: PBMCs. The source of these receptors is a woman aged 45 to 65 in good health and CMV-seronegative. Each CDR3 is given with its conserved first and last residue. The order of the fields is V gene, clone size, J gene, D gene, CDR3 protein, CDR3 DNA. The D gene is left open where the match is weak. Size values are once, few and many counts, or a class for expanded clones, and some rows have none.

v_gene: TRBV25-1
abundance: -
j_gene: TRBJ2-6
d_gene: -
CDR3aa: CASSVGTLAGANVLTF
CDR3nt: TGTGCCAGCAGTGTCGGGACTTTAGCTGGGGCCAACGTCCTGACTTTC

v_gene: TRBV4-2
abundance: -
j_gene: TRBJ1-2
d_gene: TRBD1
CDR3aa: CASSQDPGTGGDGYTF
CDR3nt: TGTGCCAGCAGCCAAGATCCGGGGACAGGAGGCGATGGCTACACCTTC

v_gene: TRBV5-1
abundance: -
j_gene: TRBJ2-2
d_gene: TRBD1
CDR3aa: CASSPTAGGKTGELFF
CDR3nt: TGCGCCAGCAGCCCGACGGCAGGGGGCAAAACCGGGGAGCTGTTTTTT

v_gene: TRBV7-9
abundance: -
j_gene: TRBJ2-1
d_gene: -
CDR3aa: CASSYVDSNEQFF
CDR3nt: TGTGCCAGCAGCTATGTGGACAGTAATGAGCAGTTCTTC

v_gene: TRBV10-3
abundance: -
j_gene: TRBJ1-2
d_gene: TRBD1
CDR3aa: CASRKGTGESGYTF
CDR3nt: TGTGCAAGTCGCAAAGGGACAGGCGAGTCTGGCTACACCTTC

v_gene: TRBV7-9
abundance: -
j_gene: TRBJ2-3
d_gene: TRBD1
CDR3aa: CASTRYGTGTRDTQYF
CDR3nt: TGTGCCAGCACAAGATATGGGACAGGGACGAGGGATACGCAGTATTTT

v_gene: TRBV13
abundance: once
j_gene: TRBJ2-7
d_gene: TRBD2
CDR3aa: CASSSSTSGRTYEQYF
CDR3nt: TGTGCCAGCAGCTCATCGACTAGCGGGAGGACCTACGAGCAGTACTTC

v_gene: TRBV13
abundance: -
j_gene: TRBJ2-2
d_gene: TRBD1
CDR3aa: CASSLDRGQNTGELFF
CDR3nt: TGTGCCAGCAGCTTAGACAGGGGGCAGAACACCGGGGAGCTGTTTTTT

v_gene: TRBV28
abundance: -
j_gene: TRBJ1-4
d_gene: -
CDR3aa: CASSVGADEKLFF
CDR3nt: TGTGCCAGCAGTGTGGGGGCAGATGAAAAACTGTTTTTT

v_gene: TRBV11-2
abundance: -
j_gene: TRBJ2-7
d_gene: TRBD2
CDR3aa: CASSRRSGRSYEQYF
CDR3nt: TGTGCCAGCAGCCGACGTAGCGGGAGATCCTACGAGCAGTACTTC

v_gene: TRBV18
abundance: -
j_gene: TRBJ2-1
d_gene: TRBD2
CDR3aa: CASSPLGASGSSYNEQFF
CDR3nt: TGTGCCAGCTCACCACTAGGGGCTAGCGGGAGCTCCTACAATGAGCAGTTCTTC

v_gene: TRBV2
abundance: -
j_gene: TRBJ2-7
d_gene: TRBD1
CDR3aa: CASGGQGVRRKYF
CDR3nt: TGTGCCAGCGGAGGACAGGGGGTCCGAAGAAAGTACTTC

v_gene: TRBV14
abundance: -
j_gene: TRBJ2-1
d_gene: TRBD2
CDR3aa: CASSPSGSWDNEQFF
CDR3nt: TGTGCCAGCAGCCCTAGCGGGAGTTGGGACAATGAGCAGTTCTTC

v_gene: TRBV19
abundance: -
j_gene: TRBJ1-1
d_gene: -
CDR3aa: CASSQGMNTEAFF
CDR3nt: TGTGCCAGTAGTCAGGGCATGAACACTGAAGCTTTCTTT

v_gene: TRBV5-1
abundance: -
j_gene: TRBJ2-2
d_gene: -
CDR3aa: CASSLGSGTGELFF
CDR3nt: TGCGCCAGCAGCTTGGGGTCGGGCACCGGGGAGCTGTTTTTT

v_gene: TRBV15
abundance: -
j_gene: TRBJ1-5
d_gene: TRBD1
CDR3aa: CATSSFGTGDQPQHF
CDR3nt: TGTGCCACCAGCAGCTTTGGGACAGGGGACCAGCCCCAGCATTTT

v_gene: TRBV5-1
abundance: -
j_gene: TRBJ2-1
d_gene: TRBD2
CDR3aa: CASSITSGSTLNEQFF
CDR3nt: TGCGCCAGCAGCATCACTAGCGGGAGTACTCTTAATGAGCAGTTCTTC

v_gene: TRBV28
abundance: once
j_gene: TRBJ2-7
d_gene: TRBD2
CDR3aa: CASRPTSGNEQYF
CDR3nt: TGTGCCAGCAGGCCTACTAGCGGGAACGAGCAGTACTTC

v_gene: TRBV28
abundance: -
j_gene: TRBJ2-1
d_gene: -
CDR3aa: CASRQGYNEQFF
CDR3nt: TGTGCCAGCAGGCAGGGCTACAATGAGCAGTTCTTC

v_gene: TRBV2
abundance: few
j_gene: TRBJ1-1
d_gene: -
CDR3aa: CASDRHLNTEAFF
CDR3nt: TGTGCCAGCGACAGGCATCTGAACACTGAAGCTTTCTTT

v_gene: TRBV10-1
abundance: once
j_gene: TRBJ2-7
d_gene: TRBD2
CDR3aa: CASSDLAGAYEQYF
CDR3nt: TGCGCCAGCAGCGATCTAGCGGGGGCCTACGAGCAGTACTTC

v_gene: TRBV6-5
abundance: -
j_gene: TRBJ1-3
d_gene: TRBD1
CDR3aa: CASSLTGYSGNTIYF
CDR3nt: TGTGCCAGCAGCCTGACAGGGTACTCTGGAAACACCATATATTTT

v_gene: TRBV29-1
abundance: few
j_gene: TRBJ2-3
d_gene: TRBD2
CDR3aa: CSVDGTSGRESLTDTQYF
CDR3nt: TGCAGCGTTGACGGGACTAGCGGGAGGGAAAGCCTTACAGATACGCAGTATTTT

v_gene: TRBV9
abundance: -
j_gene: TRBJ2-4
d_gene: TRBD2
CDR3aa: CASSVAPGTSGTKNIQYF
CDR3nt: TGTGCCAGCAGCGTAGCACCGGGGACTAGCGGGACCAAAAACATTCAGTACTTC

v_gene: TRBV28
abundance: -
j_gene: TRBJ1-2
d_gene: -
CDR3aa: CASSFGGPIYGYTF
CDR3nt: TGTGCCAGCAGTTTTGGGGGCCCGATCTATGGCTACACCTTC

v_gene: TRBV14
abundance: -
j_gene: TRBJ2-1
d_gene: TRBD2
CDR3aa: CASSHRLAGEYYNEQFF
CDR3nt: TGTGCCAGCAGCCATAGACTAGCGGGAGAATACTACAATGAGCAGTTCTTC

v_gene: TRBV30
abundance: -
j_gene: TRBJ1-6
d_gene: -
CDR3aa: CAWRGGSRNSPLHF
CDR3nt: TGTGCCTGGAGGGGGGGAAGTAGAAATTCACCCCTCCACTTT

v_gene: TRBV5-1
abundance: -
j_gene: TRBJ2-3
d_gene: TRBD2
CDR3aa: CASSLWGTSGRASTDTQYF
CDR3nt: TGCGCCAGCAGCTTGTGGGGGACTAGCGGGAGGGCCAGCACAGATACGCAGTATTTT

v_gene: TRBV9
abundance: -
j_gene: TRBJ2-1
d_gene: TRBD2
CDR3aa: CASRESGSGNEQFF
CDR3nt: TGTGCCAGCAGAGAGAGCGGGAGCGGTAATGAGCAGTTCTTC

v_gene: TRBV30
abundance: -
j_gene: TRBJ1-2
d_gene: -
CDR3aa: CAWSVLGQGDYTF
CDR3nt: TGTGCCTGGAGTGTACTCGGGCAGGGCGACTACACCTTC

v_gene: TRBV7-8
abundance: -
j_gene: TRBJ1-1
d_gene: TRBD1
CDR3aa: CASSSTTGWDTEAFF
CDR3nt: TGTGCCAGCAGTTCTACGACAGGGTGGGACACTGAAGCTTTCTTT

v_gene: TRBV9
abundance: -
j_gene: TRBJ2-3
d_gene: TRBD2
CDR3aa: CASSTLAGYTDTQYF
CDR3nt: TGTGCCAGCAGCACACTAGCGGGATACACAGATACGCAGTATTTT

v_gene: TRBV7-9
abundance: -
j_gene: TRBJ1-2
d_gene: -
CDR3aa: CSSSPPYTF
CDR3nt: TGTTCCAGCAGCCCCCCTTACACCTTC

v_gene: TRBV28
abundance: -
j_gene: TRBJ2-1
d_gene: TRBD2
CDR3aa: CASSFLAGHNEQFF
CDR3nt: TGTGCCAGCAGTTTTCTAGCGGGTCACAATGAGCAGTTCTTC

v_gene: TRBV18
abundance: few
j_gene: TRBJ2-6
d_gene: -
CDR3aa: CASSPPGTVSGANVLTF
CDR3nt: TGTGCCAGCTCACCACCGGGCACGGTTTCTGGGGCCAACGTCCTGACTTTC

v_gene: TRBV6-5
abundance: -
j_gene: TRBJ2-7
d_gene: TRBD1
CDR3aa: CASSYDRGIYEQYF
CDR3nt: TGTGCCAGCAGTTATGACAGGGGCATCTACGAGCAGTACTTC

v_gene: TRBV5-1
abundance: -
j_gene: TRBJ1-2
d_gene: TRBD1
CDR3aa: CASSLWQGARGYTF
CDR3nt: TGCGCCAGCAGCTTGTGGCAGGGGGCCAGAGGCTACACCTTC

v_gene: TRBV27
abundance: -
j_gene: TRBJ2-5
d_gene: TRBD2
CDR3aa: CASSYGTSGRGEETQYF
CDR3nt: TGTGCCAGCAGCTATGGGACTAGCGGGAGAGGGGAAGAGACCCAGTACTTC

v_gene: TRBV6-5
abundance: -
j_gene: TRBJ2-7
d_gene: TRBD2
CDR3aa: CASSYTAGTSGGEQYF
CDR3nt: TGTGCCAGCAGTTACACCGCCGGGACTAGCGGTGGCGAGCAGTACTTC

v_gene: TRBV28
abundance: -
j_gene: TRBJ2-1
d_gene: TRBD2
CDR3aa: CASSPWTSNNEQFF
CDR3nt: TGTGCCAGCAGTCCCTGGACTAGTAACAATGAGCAGTTCTTC

v_gene: TRBV28
abundance: -
j_gene: TRBJ2-7
d_gene: TRBD2
CDR3aa: CASSPTSGWKSYEQYF
CDR3nt: TGTGCCAGCAGTCCAACTAGCGGGTGGAAATCCTACGAGCAGTACTTC

v_gene: TRBV10-1
abundance: once
j_gene: TRBJ1-5
d_gene: TRBD1
CDR3aa: CASRAGQGSQSQHF
CDR3nt: TGCGCCAGCAGAGCCGGACAGGGAAGTCAGTCCCAGCATTTT

v_gene: TRBV19
abundance: -
j_gene: TRBJ2-3
d_gene: -
CDR3aa: CASSRDPTGTDTQYF
CDR3nt: TGTGCCAGTAGCCGAGATCCCACCGGCACAGATACGCAGTATTTT